Included here is one TCR beta chain sequence, with context. Its target is not known. This entry belongs to a study of response to subunit inactivated influenza vaccine. Overall study results and limits: There was a suggestion from the authors that each seasonal influenza vaccination recruits few new T cells.

V shed 7 bases and J shed 3 bases, with 9 bases lying between them. Germline V gene sequence: CDR1 SNHLY, CDR2 FYNNEI. The CDR3 loop spans 12 amino acids. TCRdb used MiXCR to reprocess the RT-PCR reads, holding one entry per CDR3 protein. The data hold roughly 790,000 distinct CDR3 sequences, with roughly 20% observed a single time. This specimen consisted of PBMCs from blood, obtained 5 days after vaccination. The sequence came from a man aged 45-60 years who received an inactivated influenza vaccine. The chain joins TRBV2 to TRBJ1-2; no definite D call. CDR3 loop: CASTETHYGYTF. In DNA form, the CDR3 reads TGTGCCAGCACGGAGACTCACTATGGCTACACCTTC.